Listed below are T cell receptor beta chains from one sample, sequenced in a study of sequential checkpoint blockade in melanoma. Method: immunoSEQ multiplex PCR; TCRdb's copy keeps in-frame clones and lacks some. The sample lists 15,000 to 20,000 clones; under 65% were seen once. The specimen comprised CD8+ T cells sorted from blood (inferred from file names), sampled from a patient given nivolumab and ipilimumab in sequence. All receptors derive from a human donor with melanoma. CDR3s include the opening cysteine and the closing phenylalanine or tryptophan. The D gene is left open where the match is weak. Part of the rows lack a size; the others show once, few, many or a class for expanded clones.

V	D	J	size	DNA	CDR3
TRBV9	TRBD1	TRBJ1-2	NA	TGTGCCAGCAGCACGACAGGGGTAGCTAACTATGGCTACACCTTC	CASSTTGVANYGYTF
TRBV5-1	NA	TRBJ2-3	once	TGCGCCAGCAGCGTGACCGGGAGCTTTCGGTATTTT	CASSVTGSFRYF
TRBV11-3	TRBD2	TRBJ2-2	NA	TGTGCCAGCAGCTTAGAGACTAGCGGGATCATAGGCACCGGGGAGCTGTTTTTT	CASSLETSGIIGTGELFF
TRBV6-5	NA	TRBJ1-2	NA	TGTGCCAGCAGTTTAACAGGGACGGGAGGCTATGGCTACACCTTC	CASSLTGTGGYGYTF
TRBV6-5	TRBD1	TRBJ1-3	NA	TGTGCCAGCAGTCCGGGACAGGGCTTGGAAAACACCATATATTTT	CASSPGQGLENTIYF
TRBV10-3	NA	TRBJ2-1	NA	TGTGCCATCAGTGAGGTATTGAGCTCCTACAATGAGCAGTTCTTC	CAISEVLSSYNEQFF
TRBV7-9	NA	TRBJ2-2	NA	TGTGCCAGCAGCTTAGTCCCCCGAGAAATCACCGGGGAGCTGTTTTTT	CASSLVPREITGELFF
TRBV2	TRBD1	TRBJ1-2	few	TGTGCCAGCAGTGGCCGACAGGGGAACGTCTATGGCTACACCTTC	CASSGRQGNVYGYTF
TRBV4-1	TRBD2	TRBJ2-1	few	TGCGCCAGCAGCCAAGTTGTTAGCGGGAGAGTTGGCGAGCAGTTCTTC	CASSQVVSGRVGEQFF
TRBV7-2	TRBD2	TRBJ2-1	few	TGTGCCAGCAGCGCGGGACTAGCGGGGTACAATGAGCAGTTCTTC	CASSAGLAGYNEQFF
TRBV29-1	NA	TRBJ2-1	NA	TGCAGCGTTGAAGGGGCCTGGGGCAAGGGTAATCCCAATGAGCAGTTCTTC	CSVEGAWGKGNPNEQFF
TRBV5-4	TRBD2	TRBJ2-3	once	TGTGCCAGCAGCTTGGAACTAGCGTCAACAGATACGCAGTATTTT	CASSLELASTDTQYF
TRBV5-6	NA	TRBJ1-5	NA	TGTGCCAGCAGCTTGTTGGAGGGGAATCAGCCCCAGCATTTT	CASSLLEGNQPQHF
TRBV30	NA	TRBJ1-1	NA	TGTGCCTGGAGTGTATCCGGGACAACTGAAGCTTTCTTT	CAWSVSGTTEAFF
TRBV5-6	NA	TRBJ2-7	NA	TGTGCCAGCAGCTTGGGCGGTTGGGGGGTCGGAAACGAGCAGTACTTC	CASSLGGWGVGNEQYF
TRBV4-1	NA	TRBJ1-2	NA	TGCGCCAGCAGCCAAGTGCCAGGGGAAAACTATGGCTACACCTTC	CASSQVPGENYGYTF
TRBV5-3	NA	TRBJ1-1	few	TGTGCCAGCAGCTTGGGGGGCAACACTGAAGCTTTCTTT	CASSLGGNTEAFF
TRBV6-1	NA	TRBJ2-5	once	TGTGCCAGCAGTGACGCAACCTCCGAGGGGGTATTGACCCAGTACTTC	CASSDATSEGVLTQYF
TRBV7-9	NA	TRBJ2-7	NA	TGTGCCAGCAGCTTAGCGGGGCAGCCCTACGAGCAGTACTTC	CASSLAGQPYEQYF
TRBV19	NA	TRBJ2-7	few	TGTGCCAGTAGTTCATCCAGCGACAGCCGCTTGAACGAGCAGTACTTC	CASSSSSDSRLNEQYF
TRBV19	NA	TRBJ1-5	NA	TGTGCCACCAAGGACAAACGAGGTAGCAATCAGCCCCAGCATTTT	CATKDKRGSNQPQHF